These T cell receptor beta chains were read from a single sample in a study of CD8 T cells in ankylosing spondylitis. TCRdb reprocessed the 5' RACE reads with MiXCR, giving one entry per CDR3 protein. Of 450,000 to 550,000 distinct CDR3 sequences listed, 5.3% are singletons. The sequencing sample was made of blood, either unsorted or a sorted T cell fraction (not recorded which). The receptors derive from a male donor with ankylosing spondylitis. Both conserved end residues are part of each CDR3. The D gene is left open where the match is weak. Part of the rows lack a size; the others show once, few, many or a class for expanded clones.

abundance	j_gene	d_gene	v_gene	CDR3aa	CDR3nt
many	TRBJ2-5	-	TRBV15	CATQRGTEETQYF	TGTGCCACCCAAAGAGGGACTGAGGAGACCCAGTACTTC
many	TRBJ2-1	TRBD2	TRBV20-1	CSARDPQTSGGLNEQFF	TGCAGTGCTAGAGACCCTCAGACTAGCGGGGGCTTGAATGAGCAGTTCTTC
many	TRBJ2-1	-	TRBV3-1	CASSGTGTEQFF	TGTGCCAGCAGCGGAACCGGGACAGAGCAGTTCTTC
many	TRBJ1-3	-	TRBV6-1	CASSEMDGFAGNTIYF	TGTGCCAGCAGTGAAATGGACGGCTTTGCTGGAAACACCATATATTTT
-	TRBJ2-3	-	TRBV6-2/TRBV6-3	CASSYIPDTQYF	TGTGCCAGCAGTTATATCCCAGATACGCAGTATTTT
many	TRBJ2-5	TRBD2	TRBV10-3	CAISEKGLAEETQYF	TGTGCCATCAGTGAGAAAGGACTAGCGGAAGAGACCCAGTACTTC
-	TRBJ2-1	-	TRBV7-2	CASSLWGGISYNEQFF	TGTGCCAGCAGCTTATGGGGTGGGATTTCCTACAATGAGCAGTTCTTC
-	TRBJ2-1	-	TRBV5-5	CASSLVAIRYNEQFF	TGTGCCAGCAGCTTGGTTGCTATCCGCTACAATGAGCAGTTCTTC
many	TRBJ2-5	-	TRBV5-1	CASSSPDRQETQYF	TGCGCCAGCAGCTCCCCGGACAGACAAGAGACCCAGTACTTC
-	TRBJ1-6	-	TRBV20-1	CSAPLGSPLHF	TGCAGTGCCCCGCTGGGGTCACCCCTCCACTTT
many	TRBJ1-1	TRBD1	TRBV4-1	CASSGRDRALWTEAFF	TGCGCCAGCAGCGGTCGGGACAGGGCTCTCTGGACTGAAGCTTTCTTT